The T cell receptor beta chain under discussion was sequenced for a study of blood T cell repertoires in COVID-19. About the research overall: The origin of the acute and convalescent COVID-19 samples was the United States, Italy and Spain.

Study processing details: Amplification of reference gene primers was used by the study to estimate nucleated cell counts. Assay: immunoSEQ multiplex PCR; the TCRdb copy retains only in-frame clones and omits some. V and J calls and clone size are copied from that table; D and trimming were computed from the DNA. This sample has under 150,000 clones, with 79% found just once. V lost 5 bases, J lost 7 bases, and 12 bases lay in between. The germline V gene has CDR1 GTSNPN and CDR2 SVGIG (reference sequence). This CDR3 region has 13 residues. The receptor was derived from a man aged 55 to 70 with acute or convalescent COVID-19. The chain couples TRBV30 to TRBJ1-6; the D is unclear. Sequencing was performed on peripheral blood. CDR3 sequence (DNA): TGTGCCTGGTCCCCGGGAGCAAATTCACCCCTCCACTTT. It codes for CAWSPGANSPLHF. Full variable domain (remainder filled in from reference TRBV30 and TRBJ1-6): SQTIHQWPATLVQPVGSPLSLECTVEGTSNPNLYWYRQAAGRGLQLLFYSVGIGQISSEVPQNLSASRPQDRQFILSSKKLLLSDSGFYLCAWSPGANSPLHFGNGTRLTVT.